Reported below is one T cell receptor beta chain. These data come from a study of blood T cell repertoires in COVID-19. Overall study context: There were acute and convalescent COVID-19 samples, and they came from the United States, Italy and Spain.

Profiling relied on immunoSEQ multiplex PCR, and the TCRdb table lists in-frame clones only, not all of them. The table shows roughly 500,000 clones, with 70% to 90% occurring only once. The ends were cut back, 1 base at V and 7 bases at J, with 13 bases in the middle. The CDR3 is made up of 14 amino acids. Germline V lookup: CDR1 LGHNA, CDR2 YNFKEQ. The sequence was collected from a human donor in a cohort sampled during active COVID-19. What was sequenced was peripheral blood. The chain uses TRBV4-2 and TRBJ1-1; D gene uncertain. The CDR3 region is CASSQGQPGVEAFF. DNA of the CDR3: TGTGCCAGCAGCCAAGGTCAGCCCGGGGTTGAAGCTTTCTTT.